The rows below give T cell receptor beta chains drawn from one sample of a study of OX40 agonist ivuxolimab in advanced cancers. TCRdb's copy holds only in-frame clones and misses some; the assay was immunoSEQ multiplex PCR. The sample carries 70,000 to 100,000 clones, around 84% recorded once. This sample comprised CD4+ or CD8+ T cells sorted from blood, obtained in a trial of the OX40 agonist ivuxolimab. The receptor set was obtained from an adult with an advanced solid tumor such as melanoma, head and neck, liver or kidney cancer. Both conserved end residues are part of each CDR3. The D gene is left open where the match is weak. Clone size is given for some rows only: seen once, a few or many times, or a class if the clone is expanded.

V	length	J	size	D	CDR3	DNA
TRBV7-2	16	TRBJ2-7	-	TRBD1	CASSLVGGQGTIEQYF	TGTGCCAGCAGCTTAGTGGGGGGACAGGGTACGATCGAGCAGTACTTC
TRBV6-1	15	TRBJ1-2	-	-	CASSDQTLANYGYTF	TGTGCCAGCAGTGACCAGACTTTGGCTAACTATGGCTACACCTTC
TRBV28	14	TRBJ2-3	-	-	CASSPVGHSDTQYF	TGTGCCAGCAGTCCGGTGGGGCATTCAGATACGCAGTATTTT
TRBV4-3	13	TRBJ1-1	-	-	CASRQTWGTEAFF	TGCGCCAGCAGACAGACGTGGGGCACTGAAGCTTTCTTT
TRBV28	15	TRBJ1-5	-	TRBD1	CASSPRTGGGQPQHF	TGTGCCAGCAGTCCCCGGACAGGGGGCGGGCAGCCCCAGCATTTT
TRBV6-5	14	TRBJ1-1	-	-	CASRRDNPNTEAFF	TGTGCCAGCAGGCGGGACAACCCGAACACTGAAGCTTTCTTT
TRBV6-4	18	TRBJ2-7	-	-	CASSFWGGFIIYSYEQYF	TGTGCCAGCAGTTTTTGGGGTGGGTTTATCATATATTCCTACGAGCAGTACTTC
TRBV28	18	TRBJ1-5	-	TRBD1	CASKGRGGAFNSNQPQHF	TGTGCCAGCAAGGGGAGAGGGGGCGCTTTTAATAGCAATCAGCCCCAGCATTTT
TRBV29-1	12	TRBJ2-5	-	-	CSVDKMEETQYF	TGCAGCGTTGATAAAATGGAAGAGACCCAGTACTTC
TRBV7-2	16	TRBJ2-2	-	-	CASSLLLSVNTGELFF	TGTGCCAGCAGCTTACTATTATCTGTGAACACCGGGGAGCTGTTTTTT
TRBV10-3	11	TRBJ2-7	-	-	CAISEGYEQYF	TGTGCCATCAGTGAAGGTTACGAGCAGTACTTC
TRBV6-1	13	TRBJ1-2	-	-	CASSPSGDYGYTF	TGTGCCAGCAGTCCCAGTGGGGACTATGGCTACACCTTC
TRBV28	15	TRBJ2-2	-	-	CASSLASGWSGELFF	TGTGCCAGCAGTTTAGCGTCTGGGTGGTCCGGGGAGCTGTTTTTT
TRBV7-3	13	TRBJ1-1	-	-	CASSPWAGGRAFF	TGTGCCAGCAGCCCCTGGGCGGGGGGCCGAGCTTTCTTT
TRBV7-2	14	TRBJ2-5	-	TRBD2	CASSPPGLAGPYYF	TGTGCCAGCAGCCCACCGGGACTAGCGGGGCCCTATTACTTC
TRBV5-1	14	TRBJ2-3	-	-	CASSLGQSEDTQYF	TGCGCCAGCAGCTTAGGCCAGTCCGAAGATACGCAGTATTTT
TRBV30	14	TRBJ2-6	once	-	CAWDKSSGANVLTF	TGTGCCTGGGATAAGAGCTCTGGGGCCAACGTCCTGACTTTC
TRBV5-6	16	TRBJ2-5	-	-	CASSLGPGSTGETQYF	TGTGCCAGCAGCTTGGGTCCAGGTTCGACTGGGGAGACCCAGTACTTC
TRBV27	11	TRBJ2-5	-	-	CASSFRETQYF	TGTGCCAGCAGTTTTAGAGAGACCCAGTACTTC
TRBV7-9	13	TRBJ2-7	-	TRBD1	CASSRDRGQGQYF	TGTGCCAGCAGTCGGGACAGGGGGCAGGGGCAGTACTTC
TRBV5-1	15	TRBJ1-5	-	-	CASSLAGGAGQPQHF	TGCGCCAGCAGCTTGGCGGGGGGGGCAGGTCAGCCCCAGCATTTT
TRBV7-2	13	TRBJ2-3	once	-	CASSWTGTDTQYF	TGTGCCAGCAGTTGGACCGGCACAGATACGCAGTATTTT
TRBV11-2	16	TRBJ1-2	-	-	CASSLGIAKSSYGYTF	TGTGCCAGCAGCTTAGGTATAGCTAAGTCCTCCTATGGCTACACCTTC
TRBV14	16	TRBJ1-1	-	-	CASSQVRPTGLTEAFF	TGTGCCAGCAGCCAAGTAAGACCTACAGGGCTCACTGAAGCTTTCTTT
TRBV27	21	TRBJ2-7	-	TRBD2	CASMFLRSGPTSGGTGYEQYF	TGTGCCAGCATGTTCCTTCGGTCGGGTCCGACTAGCGGGGGGACCGGGTACGAGCAGTACTTC
TRBV6-5	14	TRBJ1-2	-	-	CASSYSPGAYGYTF	TGTGCCAGCAGTTACAGTCCAGGGGCCTATGGCTACACCTTC
TRBV4-3	16	TRBJ2-6	-	-	CASSHVEGSGANVLTF	TGCGCCAGCAGCCATGTTGAGGGCTCTGGGGCCAACGTCCTGACTTTC
TRBV9	16	TRBJ2-1	once	TRBD2	CASSVVFTSGYNEQFF	TGTGCCAGCAGCGTAGTATTTACTAGCGGTTACAATGAGCAGTTCTTC
TRBV19	16	TRBJ2-2	-	TRBD2	CASSMELAVFTGELFF	TGTGCCAGTAGTATGGAGCTAGCGGTGTTTACCGGGGAGCTGTTTTTT
TRBV6-1	15	TRBJ1-5	few	-	CATSLGIDSNQPQHF	TGTGCCACGTCTCTGGGGATAGATAGCAATCAGCCCCAGCATTTT
TRBV6-1	14	TRBJ2-1	few	TRBD1	CASSRGQGGNEQFF	TGTGCCAGCAGCAGAGGACAGGGTGGGAATGAGCAGTTCTTC
TRBV28	13	TRBJ1-4	-	-	CASRGGLGEKLFF	TGTGCCAGCAGAGGGGGGTTAGGTGAAAAACTGTTTTTT
TRBV27	17	TRBJ1-6	few	-	CASSPRPFSSYNSPLHF	TGTGCCAGCAGTCCCCGACCCTTTTCCTCCTATAATTCACCCCTCCACTTT
TRBV5-4	14	TRBJ2-2	-	-	CASSLAGATGELFF	TGTGCCAGCAGCTTAGCAGGGGCCACCGGGGAGCTGTTTTTT
TRBV10-3	15	TRBJ2-5	-	-	CAISALGGQGGTQYF	TGTGCCATCAGTGCACTCGGGGGCCAAGGAGGGACCCAGTACTTC
TRBV5-4	15	TRBJ2-5	-	TRBD2	CASSRGGALTETQYF	TGTGCCAGCAGCCGCGGGGGGGCCCTTACAGAGACCCAGTACTTC
TRBV6-5	16	TRBJ2-7	-	-	CASKYSRGASSYEQYF	TGTGCCAGCAAGTACTCGCGGGGAGCATCTTCCTACGAGCAGTACTTC
TRBV2	15	TRBJ2-3	-	-	CASRPLGEGGDTQYF	TGTGCCAGCAGGCCGCTGGGCGAGGGGGGAGATACGCAGTATTTT
TRBV5-4	13	TRBJ2-4	-	-	CASSGVQGDIQYF	TGTGCCAGCAGCGGGGTACAGGGAGACATTCAGTACTTC
TRBV6-5	13	TRBJ1-2	-	TRBD1	CASGTGNNYGYTF	TGTGCCAGCGGGACAGGGAATAACTATGGCTACACCTTC
TRBV29-1	14	TRBJ2-2	-	-	CSVKTNTNTGELFF	TGCAGCGTCAAAACAAATACGAACACCGGGGAGCTGTTTTTT
TRBV4-3	17	TRBJ2-1	-	-	CASSPTWGQGVYNEQFF	TGCGCCAGCAGCCCCACGTGGGGGCAGGGCGTTTACAATGAGCAGTTCTTC
TRBV6-5	14	TRBJ2-3	-	TRBD2	CASSFSGGRDTQYF	TGTGCCAGCAGTTTTAGCGGGGGCCGTGATACGCAGTATTTT
TRBV10-1	14	TRBJ2-3	-	TRBD2	CASSGRGTWDTQYF	TGCGCCAGCAGCGGGAGGGGGACCTGGGATACGCAGTATTTT
TRBV14	13	TRBJ1-6	-	-	CASSREFNSPLHF	TGTGCCAGCAGCCGAGAATTTAATTCACCCCTCCACTTT
TRBV6-4	14	TRBJ2-3	once	-	CASSDRLSTDTQYF	TGTGCCAGCAGTGACAGACTGAGCACAGATACGCAGTATTTT
TRBV18	18	TRBJ2-4	-	-	CASSPHRVADGTMGIQYF	TGTGCCAGCTCACCACACCGGGTGGCCGATGGGACAATGGGCATTCAGTACTTC
TRBV19	20	TRBJ1-2	-	-	CASSMEGHSMVRGRVHGYTF	TGTGCCAGTAGTATGGAGGGGCACAGTATGGTGCGCGGTAGAGTCCATGGCTACACCTTC
TRBV2	15	TRBJ1-4	-	TRBD1	CASIYPGQGNEKLFF	TGTGCCAGCATATACCCGGGACAGGGGAATGAAAAACTGTTTTTT
TRBV5-4	11	TRBJ2-7	few	-	CASSRDYEQYF	TGTGCCAGCAGTCGGGACTACGAGCAGTACTTC
TRBV30	14	TRBJ2-5	-	-	CAWRPGQLQETQYF	TGTGCCTGGAGGCCAGGACAACTTCAGGAGACCCAGTACTTC
TRBV5-4	14	TRBJ1-1	-	-	CASSLMGEWGEAFF	TGTGCCAGCAGCTTGATGGGGGAGTGGGGTGAAGCTTTCTTT
TRBV7-9	18	TRBJ2-5	-	TRBD2	CASSLRTSGGPNAETQYF	TGTGCCAGCAGCTTAAGGACGAGCGGGGGGCCCAACGCAGAGACCCAGTACTTC